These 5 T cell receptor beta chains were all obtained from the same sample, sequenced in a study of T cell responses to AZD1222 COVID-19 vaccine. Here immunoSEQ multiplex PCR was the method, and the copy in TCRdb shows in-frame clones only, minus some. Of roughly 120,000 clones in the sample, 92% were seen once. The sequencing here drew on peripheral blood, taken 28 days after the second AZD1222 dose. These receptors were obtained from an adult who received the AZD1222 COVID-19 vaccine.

CDR3 DNA: TGTGCCACCACAGCCAAGGATCGAAGCGGGGACAATGAGCAGTTCTTC. Translated, it gives CATTAKDRSGDNEQFF. The genes are TRBV3-1 (or the pseudogene TRBV3-2) and TRBJ2-1, with 7 positions matching TRBD2. Germline V gene data show CDR1 as LGHDT and CDR2 as YNNKEL (reference sequence). The CDR3 consists of 16 residues. After removal of 10 bases from V and 5 bases from J, the junction contained 17 bases not matched to a gene.

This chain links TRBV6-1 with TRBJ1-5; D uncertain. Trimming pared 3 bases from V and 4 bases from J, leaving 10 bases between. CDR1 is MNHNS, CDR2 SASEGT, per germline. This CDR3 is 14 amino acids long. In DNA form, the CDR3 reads TGTGCCAGCAGTGATGGGGTAAGGAATCAGCCCCAGCATTTT. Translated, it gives CASSDGVRNQPQHF.

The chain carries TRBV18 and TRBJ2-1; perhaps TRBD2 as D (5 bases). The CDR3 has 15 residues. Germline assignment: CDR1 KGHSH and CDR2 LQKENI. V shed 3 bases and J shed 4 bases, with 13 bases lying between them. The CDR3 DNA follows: TGTGCCAGCTCACCTCGGATAGCGCCTTACAATGAGCAGTTCTTC. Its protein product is CASSPRIAPYNEQFF.

The CDR3 here is CATPKSRASGRASRPVDTQYF. CDR3 sequence (DNA): TGTGCCACCCCCAAGAGTCGGGCTAGCGGGAGGGCCAGTCGTCCGGTAGATACGCAGTATTTT. The chain combines TRBV9 with TRBJ2-3, with TRBD2 matching over 12 bases. Germline V gene sequence: CDR1 SGDLS, CDR2 YYNGEE. V shed 9 bases and J 5 bases; nucleotides not matched to a gene: 28. The CDR3 covers 21 residues.

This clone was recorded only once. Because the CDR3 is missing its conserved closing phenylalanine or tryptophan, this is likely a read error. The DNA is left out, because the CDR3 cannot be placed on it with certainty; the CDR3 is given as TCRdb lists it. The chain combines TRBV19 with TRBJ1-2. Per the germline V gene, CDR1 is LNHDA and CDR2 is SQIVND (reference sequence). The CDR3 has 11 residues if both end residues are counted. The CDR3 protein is CASSIDLWGKD.